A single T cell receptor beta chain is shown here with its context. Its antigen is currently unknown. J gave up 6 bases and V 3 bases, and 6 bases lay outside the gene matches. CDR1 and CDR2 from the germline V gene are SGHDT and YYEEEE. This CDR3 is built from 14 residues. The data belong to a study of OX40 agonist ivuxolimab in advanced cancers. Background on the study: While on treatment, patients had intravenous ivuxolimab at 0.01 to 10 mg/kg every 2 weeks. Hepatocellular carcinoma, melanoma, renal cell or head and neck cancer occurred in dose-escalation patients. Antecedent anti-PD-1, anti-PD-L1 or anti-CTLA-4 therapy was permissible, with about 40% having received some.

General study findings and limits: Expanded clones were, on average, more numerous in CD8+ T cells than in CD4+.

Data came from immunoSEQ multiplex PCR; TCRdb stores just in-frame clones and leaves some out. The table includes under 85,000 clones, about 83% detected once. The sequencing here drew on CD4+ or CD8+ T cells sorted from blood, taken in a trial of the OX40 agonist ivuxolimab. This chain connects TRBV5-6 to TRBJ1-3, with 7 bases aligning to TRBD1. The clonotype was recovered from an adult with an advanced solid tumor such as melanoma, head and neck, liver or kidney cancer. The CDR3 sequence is CASSSQGMENTIYF. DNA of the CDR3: TGTGCCAGCAGCTCACAGGGGATGGAAAACACCATATATTTT.